The 8 T cell receptor beta chains below were found in one sample sequenced in a study of STAT5B mutations in CD4+ large granular lymphocyte leukemia. The method was immunoSEQ multiplex PCR; TCRdb's version includes in-frame clones alone and lacks a portion of them. The table records 20,000 to 25,000 clones, roughly 78% of them present only once. The sample consisted of CD4+ T cells from blood buffy coats. The receptors here all came from a human donor in good health.

The rearrangement joins TRBV18 to TRBJ1-2, with 7 bases lining up with TRBD1. This CDR3 contains 13 residues. V was pared by 3 bases and J by 2 bases, with 0 bases of the junction left unmatched. CDR1 is KGHSH, CDR2 LQKENI, per germline. Here the CDR3 DNA reads TGTGCCAGCTCACCGGGACAGAACTATGGCTACACCTTC. This sequence encodes CASSPGQNYGYTF.

This chain joins TRBV7-9 and TRBJ1-2; tentative D call: TRBD1 (6 bases). Trimming removed 5 bases from V and 4 bases from J, with 11 bases in between. CDR3 length: 13 amino acids. Germline CDR1 and CDR2: SEHNR and FQNEAQ (reference sequence). The chain's CDR3 is CASSVGQSYGYTF. CDR3 coding DNA: TGTGCCAGCAGCGTTGGACAGTCCTATGGCTACACCTTC.

A few counts support this clone. At one boundary the junction diverges from the germline segment, which might be a read error. The chain has TRBV18 and TRBJ1-2, with D hard to call. CDR3 length equals 15 residues. Per germline, CDR1 KGHSH and CDR2 LQKENI. The CDR3, as DNA: TGTGCCAGCTCACCACCCGGTACCCGGGAGACCCTACAGAGCTTC. Translating it yields CASSPPGTRETLQSF.

CDR3 in DNA: TGCGCCAGCAGCGGATCGGGACAGGGCTACGAGCAGTACTTC. This encodes CASSGSGQGYEQYF. This chain uses TRBV5-1 with TRBJ2-7; 9 bases align to TRBD1. The V and J ends lost 4 bases and 3 bases, in that order; junction bases with no gene match: 5. Germline V gene lookup returns CDR1 SGHRS and CDR2 YFSETQ. The CDR3 runs to 14 residues.

This chain links TRBV28 with TRBJ2-7, with a possible D match to TRBD1 (5 bases). V lost 3 bases to trimming and J lost 0 bases, with 9 bases between them. Germline loops: CDR1 MDHEN, CDR2 SYDVKM. The CDR3 totals 14 residues. CDR3 amino acids: CASSLGDSSYEQYF. For the CDR3, the DNA is TGTGCCAGCAGTTTGGGCGACAGCTCCTACGAGCAGTACTTC.

This chain uses TRBV27 with TRBJ2-2; TRBD2 matches at 12 bases. Per germline, CDR1 MNHEY and CDR2 SMNVEV (reference sequence). J gave up 4 bases and V 2 bases, and 5 bases lay outside the gene matches. The CDR3 is 17 residues long. The CDR3, as DNA: TGTGCCAGCAGTTTAACGCCTAGCGGGGGGGCCACCGGGGAGCTGTTTTTT. This translates into CASSLTPSGGATGELFF.

This sequence joins TRBV5-1 and TRBJ1-2, with D perhaps matching TRBD1 (6 bases). The CDR3 is made up of 13 amino acids. Trimming left V 3 bases short and J 2 bases short, with 8 bases between. The V gene's germline CDR1 is SGHRS and CDR2 YFSETQ. The CDR3 nucleotides read TGCGCCAGCAGCTACGGGACAAACTATGGCTACACCTTC. Its translation is CASSYGTNYGYTF.

In this sample, this clone turned up a few times. The V and J genes are TRBV7-2 and TRBJ2-2; no clear D gene. The CDR3 has 13 amino acids. Germline V lookup: CDR1 SGHTA, CDR2 FQGNSA. The V end lost 2 bases, the J end lost 6 bases, and 7 bases lay between the germline ends. In DNA, the CDR3 is TGTGCCAGCAGCTTACGTGGCTCCGGGGAGCTGTTTTTT. It translates to CASSLRGSGELFF.